The rows below give T cell receptor beta chains drawn from one sample of a study of shared clonotypes between healthy human individuals. Using immunoSEQ multiplex PCR, the repertoire was profiled, and TCRdb retains in-frame clones only, with some absent. The data hold a few million clones, with more than 80% observed a single time. Material: naive CD4+ T cells sorted from blood. These receptors came from a man younger than 35 in good health. Both conserved end residues are part of each CDR3. Fields, in order: D gene, V gene, J gene, clone size, CDR3 DNA, CDR3 protein. D genes are given only for firm matches. Clone sizes are given selectively: once, few, many, or a class where the clone is expanded.

d_call: TRBD2
v_call: TRBV10-2
j_call: TRBJ2-7
clone_size: .
cdr3_nt: TGCGCCAGCAGTGGGGGGTGGACTAGCGGGAACGAGCAGTACTTC
cdr3_aa: CASSGGWTSGNEQYF

d_call: .
v_call: TRBV5-1
j_call: TRBJ2-7
clone_size: .
cdr3_nt: TGCGCCAGCAGCTTGGGTGGGACAAGTGGGTCCTACGAGCAGTACTTC
cdr3_aa: CASSLGGTSGSYEQYF

d_call: .
v_call: TRBV5-4
j_call: TRBJ2-3
clone_size: few
cdr3_nt: TGTGCCAGCAGCTTGCGGGACACAGATACGCAGTATTTT
cdr3_aa: CASSLRDTDTQYF

d_call: .
v_call: TRBV7-3
j_call: TRBJ2-1
clone_size: .
cdr3_nt: TGTGCCAGCAGCTCCGACAGGTCCTCCTACAATGAGCAGTTCTTC
cdr3_aa: CASSSDRSSYNEQFF

d_call: .
v_call: TRBV28
j_call: TRBJ1-5
clone_size: few
cdr3_nt: TGTGCCAGCAGCCGGACGGGGGAGGGCAATCAGCCCCAGCATTTT
cdr3_aa: CASSRTGEGNQPQHF

d_call: .
v_call: TRBV5-1
j_call: TRBJ2-2
clone_size: .
cdr3_nt: TGCGCCAGCAGCTTGGTGGTGGGTGTCACCGGGGAGCTGTTTTTT
cdr3_aa: CASSLVVGVTGELFF

d_call: .
v_call: TRBV7-2
j_call: TRBJ2-1
clone_size: .
cdr3_nt: TGTGCCAGCAGCTTAGAAAATGAGCAGTTCTTC
cdr3_aa: CASSLENEQFF

d_call: .
v_call: TRBV30
j_call: TRBJ2-1
clone_size: .
cdr3_nt: TGTGCCTGGAGTTGGGGGAGGCACTACAATGAGCAGTTCTTC
cdr3_aa: CAWSWGRHYNEQFF

d_call: .
v_call: TRBV5-6
j_call: TRBJ2-7
clone_size: .
cdr3_nt: TGTGCCAGCAGCTTCGGAGGGTTCTACGAGCAGTACTTC
cdr3_aa: CASSFGGFYEQYF

d_call: .
v_call: TRBV6-1
j_call: TRBJ2-2
clone_size: .
cdr3_nt: TGTGCCAGCAGGGCCCGGGCAGGGAGCACCGGGGAGCTGTTTTTT
cdr3_aa: CASRARAGSTGELFF

d_call: .
v_call: TRBV9
j_call: TRBJ2-1
clone_size: .
cdr3_nt: TGTGCCAGCAGCCCCGGGACCCGCACCAATGAGCAGTTCTTC
cdr3_aa: CASSPGTRTNEQFF

d_call: .
v_call: TRBV27
j_call: TRBJ1-5
clone_size: .
cdr3_nt: TGTGCCAGCAGTTGGGGTACGGGTAGCAATCAGCCCCAGCATTTT
cdr3_aa: CASSWGTGSNQPQHF